This paragraph covers one T cell receptor (beta chain) sequence. The antigen remains undetermined. This specimen belongs to a study of beta chain features in type 1 diabetes. Whole-study results and caveats: Patients' naive, central memory and regulatory TCRB repertoires appeared more alike than those of healthy donors. HLA influence on TCRB rearrangement stayed unresolved here.

The entirety of the isolated RNA underwent reverse transcription, so expressed TCRB transcripts were sequenced. Clones were sequenced by immunoSEQ multiplex PCR, and TCRdb holds only the in-frame ones, with some missing. Of around 190,000 clones listed, less than 15% are singletons. The clonotype comes from a woman between 18 and 29 years old in good health. Sample: central memory CD4+ T cells from blood.

CDR3 residues: CAISEFGRGSTYEQYF. The CDR3 DNA sequence: TGTGCCATCAGTGAGTTTGGCAGGGGGTCAACCTACGAGCAGTACTTC. The chain joins TRBV10-3 to TRBJ2-7; 7 nucleotides agree with TRBD1. The V gene's germline CDR1 is ENHRY and CDR2 SYGVKD. J lost 2 bases, V lost 1 base, and 8 bases had no gene match. The CDR3 consists of 16 residues.